The rows below give T cell receptor beta chains drawn from one sample of a study of Tregs in tolerant kidney transplant recipients. Here immunoSEQ multiplex PCR was the method, and the copy in TCRdb shows in-frame clones only, minus some. The profile shows 95,000 to 120,000 clones, around 87% of them singletons. Sequences were derived from CD4+ T cells from blood, sampled before the transplant. Receptors originate from a human donor who received a combined kidney and bone marrow transplant. Both conserved end residues are part of each CDR3. The D gene is left open where the match is weak. Size is stated for part of the rows, as once, few or many counts, or as a class when the clone is expanded.

abundance,d_gene,len,v_gene,j_gene,CDR3aa,CDR3nt
NA,NA,15,TRBV5-1,TRBJ1-4,CASSPDQGLNEKLFF,TGCGCCAGCAGCCCGGACCAGGGTTTAAATGAAAAACTGTTTTTT
NA,TRBD1,15,TRBV11-3,TRBJ2-7,CASSLGTGANYEQYF,TGTGCCAGCAGCTTAGGGACAGGAGCGAACTACGAGCAGTACTTC
NA,TRBD2,14,TRBV6-6,TRBJ2-5,CASRLAGGTATQYF,TGTGCCAGCAGACTAGCGGGAGGCACGGCGACCCAGTACTTC
NA,NA,13,TRBV28,TRBJ1-4,CASRQGPLEKLFF,TGTGCCAGCAGGCAGGGGCCACTTGAAAAACTGTTTTTT
once,TRBD1,13,TRBV6-4,TRBJ1-1,CASRSQGATEAFF,TGTGCCAGCCGTAGTCAGGGGGCCACTGAAGCTTTCTTT
NA,NA,15,TRBV6-5,TRBJ1-4,CASSYSGQVSEKLFF,TGTGCCAGCAGTTACTCGGGGCAGGTCAGCGAAAAACTGTTTTTT
NA,TRBD2,15,TRBV5-1,TRBJ2-5,CASSLGTSGSETQYF,TGCGCCAGCAGCTTAGGGACTAGCGGGAGTGAGACCCAGTACTTC
once,TRBD1,13,TRBV6-5,TRBJ1-1,CASSYSDRAEAFF,TGTGCCAGCAGTTACTCGGACAGGGCGGAAGCTTTCTTT
NA,TRBD2,16,TRBV19,TRBJ2-1,CASSPRLAGSYNEQFF,TGTGCCAGTAGCCCTCGACTAGCGGGGAGCTACAATGAGCAGTTCTTC
NA,TRBD1,15,TRBV7-2,TRBJ1-1,CASSLGRGLDTEAFF,TGTGCCAGCAGCTTGGGCAGGGGGCTTGACACTGAAGCTTTCTTT
NA,NA,13,TRBV6-6,TRBJ2-1,CASSSTGYNEQFF,TGTGCCAGCAGTTCTACAGGGTACAATGAGCAGTTCTTC
NA,NA,15,TRBV7-2,TRBJ2-1,CASSSNRAQGNEQFF,TGTGCCAGCAGCTCGAACAGGGCTCAAGGCAATGAGCAGTTCTTC
NA,NA,15,TRBV4-1,TRBJ1-4,CASSQVGGVGEKLFF,TGCGCCAGCAGCCAAGTGGGAGGGGTCGGAGAAAAACTGTTTTTT
NA,TRBD1,15,TRBV6-5,TRBJ1-2,CASSYWDRGDYGYTF,TGTGCCAGCAGTTACTGGGACAGGGGAGACTATGGCTACACCTTC
NA,NA,14,TRBV5-6,TRBJ1-4,CASSLARSAEKLFF,TGTGCCAGCAGCTTGGCCCGGAGCGCCGAAAAACTGTTTTTT
NA,TRBD1,16,TRBV19,TRBJ1-1,CASATGGHHLNTEAFF,TGTGCCAGCGCTACAGGGGGCCACCATCTAAACACTGAAGCTTTCTTT
once,NA,14,TRBV10-3,TRBJ2-3,CAIRLAPSTDTQYF,TGTGCCATAAGACTGGCGCCCTCGACAGATACGCAGTATTTT
NA,NA,12,TRBV5-6,TRBJ2-7,CASSLDRYEQYF,TGTGCCAGCAGCTTGGACAGATACGAGCAGTACTTC
once,NA,14,TRBV27,TRBJ2-5,CASSLALAPGTQYF,TGTGCCAGCAGTTTGGCCCTAGCTCCAGGGACCCAGTACTTC
NA,NA,14,TRBV5-5,TRBJ2-1,CASSPLMGAIEQFF,TGTGCCAGCAGCCCCTTGATGGGGGCGATTGAGCAGTTCTTC
NA,NA,11,TRBV20-1,TRBJ2-5,CSASLLETQYF,TGCAGTGCTAGTCTTCTTGAGACCCAGTACTTC
NA,TRBD1,15,TRBV4-1,TRBJ1-1,CASSQGPDRAPEAFF,TGCGCCAGCAGCCAAGGTCCCGACAGGGCCCCTGAAGCTTTCTTT
NA,NA,16,TRBV14,TRBJ2-6,CASSPRQSSGANVLTF,TGTGCCAGCAGCCCACGACAGTCCTCTGGGGCCAACGTCCTGACTTTC
NA,TRBD1,14,TRBV9,TRBJ1-3,CASSVFGTDDTIYF,TGTGCCAGCAGCGTATTCGGGACAGATGACACCATATATTTT
NA,TRBD2,18,TRBV28,TRBJ2-5,CASSGLGLAGETGETQYF,TGTGCCAGCAGTGGCCTAGGACTAGCGGGAGAGACGGGAGAGACCCAGTACTTC
once,NA,11,TRBV6-5,TRBJ2-5,CASSRGETQYF,TGTGCCAGCAGCCGGGGGGAGACCCAGTACTTC
NA,TRBD1,15,TRBV19,TRBJ1-2,CASSAGQGVFYGYTF,TGTGCCAGTAGTGCGGGACAGGGGGTATTCTATGGCTACACCTTC
few,TRBD1,15,TRBV19,TRBJ2-2,CASSLWTGGSGELFF,TGTGCCAGTAGTTTATGGACAGGTGGCTCCGGGGAGCTGTTTTTT
NA,NA,17,TRBV5-1,TRBJ1-3,CASSLSRAGASGNTIYF,TGCGCCAGCAGCTTGTCGCGGGCAGGGGCCTCTGGAAACACCATATATTTT
NA,NA,17,TRBV27,TRBJ1-6,CASSFVQGSSYNSPLHF,TGTGCCAGCAGTTTCGTCCAGGGAAGCTCCTATAATTCACCCCTCCACTTT
once,TRBD1,16,TRBV28,TRBJ1-5,CASSPRGRGGNQPQHF,TGTGCCAGCAGTCCCAGGGGGCGCGGTGGCAATCAGCCCCAGCATTTT
few,TRBD1,15,TRBV5-4,TRBJ2-7,CASSLGGTGSYEQYF,TGTGCCAGCAGCTTGGGGGGGACAGGGTCGTACGAGCAGTACTTC
NA,TRBD2,18,TRBV6-4,TRBJ2-6,CASSGPSGTNSGANVLTF,TGTGCCAGCAGTGGCCCGAGCGGGACCAACTCTGGGGCCAACGTCCTGACTTTC
NA,NA,13,TRBV7-2,TRBJ1-1,CASSSDRNTEAFF,TGTGCCAGCAGCTCGGACAGGAACACTGAAGCTTTCTTT
NA,NA,13,TRBV7-8,TRBJ1-2,CASSFSVTYGYTF,TGTGCCAGCAGCTTCAGCGTAACTTATGGCTACACCTTC
NA,NA,14,TRBV18,TRBJ2-3,CASSPPSRADTQYF,TGTGCCAGCTCACCACCGTCGAGAGCAGATACGCAGTATTTT
NA,TRBD1,18,TRBV7-2,TRBJ2-1,CASSLKTTGGIGYNEQFF,TGTGCCAGCAGCTTAAAAACCACAGGGGGCATTGGGTACAATGAGCAGTTCTTC